This is a list of T cell receptor beta chains from one sample in a study of beta chain features in type 1 diabetes. Repertoires were generated with immunoSEQ multiplex PCR, while TCRdb's copy carries only in-frame clones and drops some. The repertoire holds tens of thousands of clones, with roughly 41% as singletons. Sequencing was performed on Tregs from blood. The receptors here all came from a man younger than 45 with type 1 diabetes. The CDR3 runs from the conserved cysteine through the conserved F or W.

TRBJ2-3	TRBV5-1	CASSQTTPGVGDTQYF
TRBJ2-3	TRBV11-2	CASNTGTSGRNTQYF
TRBJ2-7	TRBV5-1	CASSLGADGYEQYF
TRBJ2-2	TRBV6-6	CASSYQGGVELFF
TRBJ1-1	TRBV5-1	CASSGGQGHTEAFF
TRBJ2-1	TRBV5-4	CASSSWAGGGNEQFF
TRBJ2-5	TRBV18	CASSQGLEEGETQYF
TRBJ2-1	TRBV6-1	CASKTNRDPYNEQFF
TRBJ1-1	TRBV4-1	CASSLQRQQNTEAFF
TRBJ1-2	TRBV4-2	CASRDRANYGYTF
TRBJ1-4	TRBV7-9	CASSLARSGEKLFF
TRBJ1-5	TRBV28	CASSLRQGSNQPQHF
TRBJ2-1	TRBV4-3	CASSLQLAGGGNEQFF
.	TRBV6-5	CASTKGQGASEQYF
TRBJ2-1	TRBV14	CASSPLLAGASNEQFF
TRBJ2-5	TRBV18	CASSPDRGGETQYF
.	TRBV5-1	CASGRQGANEQYF
.	TRBV15	CATSTGSYYEQYF
TRBJ1-1	TRBV6-1	CASKIGQVQNTEAFF
TRBJ2-1	TRBV29-1	CSVGRANEQFF
TRBJ2-1	TRBV14	CASSQGPGLAAQEQFF
TRBJ2-7	TRBV12-2	CASRIRASAIYEQYF
TRBJ2-3	TRBV4-2	CASSRATETDTQYF
TRBJ2-7	TRBV7-2	CASSSGGLAGVEQYF
TRBJ2-1	TRBV7-8	CASSSSMGGRAGRYEQFF
TRBJ2-1	TRBV18	CASSPASGRWNEQFF
TRBJ2-5	TRBV4-1	CASSQGRGQETQYF
TRBJ2-1	TRBV6-6	CASSSLLAGVYNEQFF
TRBJ2-1	TRBV7-8	CASSRTGSRNFDEQFF
TRBJ2-7	TRBV2	CASRGDSDLRGQYF
TRBJ2-1	TRBV5-4	CAGSLALAGGYNEQFF
TRBJ1-2	TRBV5-5	CASRTGIANYGYTF
TRBJ1-5	TRBV28	CASSSGVGNQPQHF
TRBJ1-1	TRBV28	CASSLFGAENTEAFF
TRBJ2-3	TRBV2	CASRQQGPTQYF
TRBJ2-3	TRBV5-1	CASIQGDLSTDTQYF
TRBJ1-1	TRBV15	CAVGPRAEAFF
TRBJ2-3	TRBV27	CASTLAGGVTDTQYF
TRBJ2-3	TRBV5-1	CASSLGGSTDTQYF
TRBJ1-1	TRBV6-5	CASSYRAGNTEAFF
TRBJ2-3	TRBV19	CASSRTGSYTDTQYF
TRBJ2-1	TRBV28	CASSRGWRTGLYNEQFF
TRBJ1-1	TRBV7-9	CASSLATGEAFF
TRBJ2-3	TRBV4-2	CASSQDLVGRGTDTQYF
TRBJ2-7	TRBV18	CASSTAGQPEQYF
TRBJ1-5	TRBV19	CASSMSRGAVGQPQHF